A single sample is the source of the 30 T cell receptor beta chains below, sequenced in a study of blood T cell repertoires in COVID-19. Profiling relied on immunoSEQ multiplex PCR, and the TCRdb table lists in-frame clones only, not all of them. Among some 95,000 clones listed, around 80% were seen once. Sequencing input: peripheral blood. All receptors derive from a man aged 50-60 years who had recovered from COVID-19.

CDR3 sequence reads: CASRRGTSGRGDKNIQYF. DNA for the CDR3: TGTGCCAGCAGACGAGGGACTAGCGGGAGAGGGGACAAAAACATTCAGTACTTC. The gene calls are TRBV6-6 and TRBJ2-4; 14 nucleotides align to TRBD2. Germline loops: CDR1 MNHNY, CDR2 SVGAGI (reference sequence). The CDR3 runs 18 residues. After removal of 6 bases from V and 3 bases from J, the junction contained 10 bases not matched to a gene.

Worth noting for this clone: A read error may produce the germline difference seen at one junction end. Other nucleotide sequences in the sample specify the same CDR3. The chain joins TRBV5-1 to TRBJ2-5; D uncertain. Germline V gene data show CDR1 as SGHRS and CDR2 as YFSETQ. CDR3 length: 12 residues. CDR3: CASSLDQETQYF. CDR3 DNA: TGCGCCAGCAGCTTGGACCAGGAGACCCAGTACTTC.

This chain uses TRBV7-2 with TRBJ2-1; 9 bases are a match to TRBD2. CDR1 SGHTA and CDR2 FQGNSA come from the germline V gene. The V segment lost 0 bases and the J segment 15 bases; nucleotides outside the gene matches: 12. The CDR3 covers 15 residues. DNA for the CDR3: TGTGCCAGCAGCTTAGCTCCCTCGACTAGCGGCCTACCGTTCTTC. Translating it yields CASSLAPSTSGLPFF.

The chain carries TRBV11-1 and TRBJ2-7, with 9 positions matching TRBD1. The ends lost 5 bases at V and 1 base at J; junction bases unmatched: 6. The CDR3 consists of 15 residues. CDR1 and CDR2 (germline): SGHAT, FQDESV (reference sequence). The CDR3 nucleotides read TGTGCCAGCAGCAAAAACAGGGGGCATTCCTACGAGCAGTACTTC. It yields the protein CASSKNRGHSYEQYF.

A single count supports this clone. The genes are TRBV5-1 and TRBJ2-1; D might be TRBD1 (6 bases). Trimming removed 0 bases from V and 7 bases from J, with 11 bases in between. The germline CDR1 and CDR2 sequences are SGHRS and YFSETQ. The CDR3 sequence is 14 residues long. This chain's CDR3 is CASSLGTVANEQFF. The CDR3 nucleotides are TGCGCCAGCAGCTTGGGGACAGTGGCAAATGAGCAGTTCTTC.

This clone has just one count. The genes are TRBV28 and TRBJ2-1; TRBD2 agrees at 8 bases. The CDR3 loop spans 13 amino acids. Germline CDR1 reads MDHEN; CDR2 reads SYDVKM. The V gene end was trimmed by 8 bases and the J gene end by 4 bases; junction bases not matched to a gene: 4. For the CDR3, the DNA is TGTGCCAGCTTTCAGCGGGAGTACAATGAGCAGTTCTTC. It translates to CASFQREYNEQFF.

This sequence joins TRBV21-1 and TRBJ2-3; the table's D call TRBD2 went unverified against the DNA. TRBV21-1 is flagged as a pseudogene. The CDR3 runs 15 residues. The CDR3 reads CASSSSGKSTDTQYF. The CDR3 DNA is TGTGCCAGCAGTTCCAGCGGGAAAAGCACAGATACGCAGTATTTT.

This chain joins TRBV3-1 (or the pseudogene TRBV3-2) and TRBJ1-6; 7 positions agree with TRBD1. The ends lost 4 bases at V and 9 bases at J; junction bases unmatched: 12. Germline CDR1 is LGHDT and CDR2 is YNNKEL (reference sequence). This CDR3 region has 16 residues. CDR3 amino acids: CASSPQDRSISSPLHF. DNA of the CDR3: TGTGCCAGCAGCCCCCAGGACAGGAGCATAAGTTCACCCCTCCACTTT.

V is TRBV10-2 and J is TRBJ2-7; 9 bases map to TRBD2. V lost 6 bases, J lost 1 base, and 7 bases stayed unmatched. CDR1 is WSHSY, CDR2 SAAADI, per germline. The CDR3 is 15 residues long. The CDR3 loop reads CASRMAGGTSYEQYF. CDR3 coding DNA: TGCGCCAGCAGGATGGCGGGGGGGACATCCTACGAGCAGTACTTC.

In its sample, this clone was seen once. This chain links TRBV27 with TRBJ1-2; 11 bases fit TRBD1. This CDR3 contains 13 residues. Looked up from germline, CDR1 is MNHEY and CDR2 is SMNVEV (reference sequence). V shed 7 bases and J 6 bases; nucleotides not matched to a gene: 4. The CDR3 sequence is CASKRDRGNGYTF. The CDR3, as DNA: TGTGCCAGCAAGAGGGACAGGGGGAATGGCTACACCTTC.

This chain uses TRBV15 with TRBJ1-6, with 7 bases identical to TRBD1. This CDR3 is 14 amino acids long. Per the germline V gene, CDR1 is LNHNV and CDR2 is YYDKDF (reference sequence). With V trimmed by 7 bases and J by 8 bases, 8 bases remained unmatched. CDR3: CATNLGTADSPLHF. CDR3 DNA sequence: TGTGCCACCAACCTAGGGACAGCAGATTCACCCCTCCACTTT.

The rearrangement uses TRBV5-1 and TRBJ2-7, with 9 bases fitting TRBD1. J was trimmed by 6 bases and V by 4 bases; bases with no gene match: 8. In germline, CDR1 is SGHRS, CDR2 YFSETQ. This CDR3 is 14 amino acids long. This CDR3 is CASSPRDRAIEQYF. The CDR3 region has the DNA TGCGCCAGCAGCCCCCGGGACAGGGCTATCGAGCAGTACTTC.

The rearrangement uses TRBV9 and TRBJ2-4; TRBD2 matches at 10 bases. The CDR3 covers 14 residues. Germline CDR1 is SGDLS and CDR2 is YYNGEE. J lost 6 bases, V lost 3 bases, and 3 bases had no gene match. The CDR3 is CASSAVAGGNIQYF. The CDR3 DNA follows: TGTGCCAGCAGCGCTGTAGCGGGAGGAAACATTCAGTACTTC.

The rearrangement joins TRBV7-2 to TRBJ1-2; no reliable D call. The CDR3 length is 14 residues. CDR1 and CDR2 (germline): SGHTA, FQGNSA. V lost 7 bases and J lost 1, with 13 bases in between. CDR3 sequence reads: CASTLWELNYGYTF. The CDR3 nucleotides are TGTGCCAGCACCCTTTGGGAGCTTAACTATGGCTACACCTTC.

CDR3 in amino acids: CASSFQGTEAFF. For the CDR3, the DNA is TGTGCCAGCAGCTTCCAGGGCACTGAAGCTTTCTTT. This chain uses TRBV7-9 with TRBJ1-1, with a weak D call TRBD1 (5 bases). The V gene lost 3 bases and the J gene lost 4 bases, with 6 bases spanning the gap. This CDR3 region has 12 residues. The germline gives CDR1 SEHNR, CDR2 FQNEAQ (reference sequence).

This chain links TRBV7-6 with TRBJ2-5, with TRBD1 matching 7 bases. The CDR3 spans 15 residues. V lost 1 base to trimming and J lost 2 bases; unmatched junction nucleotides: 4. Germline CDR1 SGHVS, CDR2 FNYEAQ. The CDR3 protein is CASSLEGQSQETQYF. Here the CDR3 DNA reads TGTGCCAGCAGCTTAGAGGGACAGTCACAAGAGACCCAGTACTTC.

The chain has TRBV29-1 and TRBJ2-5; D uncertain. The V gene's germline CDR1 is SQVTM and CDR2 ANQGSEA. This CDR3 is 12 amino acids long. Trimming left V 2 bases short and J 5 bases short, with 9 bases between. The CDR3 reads CSVEQWAETQYF. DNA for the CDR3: TGCAGCGTTGAACAGTGGGCGGAGACCCAGTACTTC.

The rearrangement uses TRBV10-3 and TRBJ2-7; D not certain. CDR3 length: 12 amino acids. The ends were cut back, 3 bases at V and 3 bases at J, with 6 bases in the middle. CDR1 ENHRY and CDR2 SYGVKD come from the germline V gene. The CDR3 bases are TGTGCCATCAGTGATTACAGCTACGAGCAGTACTTC. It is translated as CAISDYSYEQYF.

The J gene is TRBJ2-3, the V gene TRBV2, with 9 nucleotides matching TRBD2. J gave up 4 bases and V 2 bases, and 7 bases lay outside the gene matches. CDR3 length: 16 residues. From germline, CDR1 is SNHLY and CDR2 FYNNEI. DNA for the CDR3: TGTGCCAGCAGTGAACTCGGCGGGGGGGCCCCAGATACGCAGTATTTT. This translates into CASSELGGGAPDTQYF. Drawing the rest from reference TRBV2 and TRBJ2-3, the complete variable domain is EPEVTQTPSHQVTQMGQEVILRCVPISNHLYFYWYRQILGQKVEFLVSFYNNEISEKSEIFDDQFSVERPDGSNFTLKIRSTKLEDSAMYFCASSELGGGAPDTQYFGPGTRLTVL.

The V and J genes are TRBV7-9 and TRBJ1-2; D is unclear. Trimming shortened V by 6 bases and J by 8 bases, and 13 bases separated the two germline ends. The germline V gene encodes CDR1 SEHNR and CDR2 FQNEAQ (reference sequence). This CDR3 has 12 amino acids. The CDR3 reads CASSFAGEGYTF. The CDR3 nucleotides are TGTGCCAGCAGTTTCGCGGGAGAGGGCTACACCTTC. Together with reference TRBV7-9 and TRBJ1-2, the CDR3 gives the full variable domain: DTGVSQNPRHKITKRGQNVTFRCDPISEHNRLYWYRQTLGQGPEFLTYFQNEAQLEKSRLLSDRFSAERPKGSFSTLEIQRTEQGDSAMYLCASSFAGEGYTFGSGTRLTVV.

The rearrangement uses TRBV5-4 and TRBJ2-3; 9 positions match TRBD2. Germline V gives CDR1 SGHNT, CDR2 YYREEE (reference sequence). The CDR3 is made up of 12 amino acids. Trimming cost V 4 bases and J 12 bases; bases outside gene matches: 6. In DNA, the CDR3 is TGTGCCAGCAGCGGGACTAGCCCCATCCAGTATTTT. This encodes CASSGTSPIQYF.

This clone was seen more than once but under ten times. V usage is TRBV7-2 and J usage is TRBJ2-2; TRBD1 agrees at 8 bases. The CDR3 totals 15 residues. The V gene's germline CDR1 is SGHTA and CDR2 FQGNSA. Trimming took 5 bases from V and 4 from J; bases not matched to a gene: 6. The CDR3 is CASSLTGAFTGELFF. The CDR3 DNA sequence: TGTGCCAGCAGCCTGACAGGGGCGTTCACCGGGGAGCTGTTTTTT. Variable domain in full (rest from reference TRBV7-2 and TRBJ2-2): GAGVSQSPSNKVTEKGKDVELRCDPISGHTALYWYRQSLGQGLEFLIYFQGNSAPDKSGLPSDRFSAERTGGSVSTLTIQRTQQEDSAVYLCASSLTGAFTGELFFGEGSRLTVL.

The CDR3 DNA sequence: TGTGCCAGCAGACCGGGACAGATTAACACCGGGGAGCTGTTTTTT. This translates into CASRPGQINTGELFF. The chain employs TRBV7-6 and TRBJ2-2, with 7 positions matching TRBD1. The CDR3 loop spans 15 amino acids. Losses at the gene ends were 6 bases for V and 2 bases for J; bases not matched to a gene: 6. Per germline, CDR1 SGHVS and CDR2 FNYEAQ.

CDR3 nucleotides: TGTGCCATCAGTGAGTCGTTACTTAACAATGAGCAGTTCTTC. Translated, it gives CAISESLLNNEQFF. The chain recombines TRBV10-3 with TRBJ2-1; D remains unclear. Germline V gene data show CDR1 as ENHRY and CDR2 as SYGVKD. The CDR3 totals 14 residues. Trimming removed 0 bases at V and 5 bases at J, with 8 bases between.

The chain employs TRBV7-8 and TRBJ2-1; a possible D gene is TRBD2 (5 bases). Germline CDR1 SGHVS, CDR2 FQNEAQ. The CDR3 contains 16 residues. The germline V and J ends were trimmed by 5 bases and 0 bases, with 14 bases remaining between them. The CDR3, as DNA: TGTGCCAGCAGCCCGGGGATCCCAAGCTCCTACAATGAGCAGTTCTTC. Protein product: CASSPGIPSSYNEQFF.

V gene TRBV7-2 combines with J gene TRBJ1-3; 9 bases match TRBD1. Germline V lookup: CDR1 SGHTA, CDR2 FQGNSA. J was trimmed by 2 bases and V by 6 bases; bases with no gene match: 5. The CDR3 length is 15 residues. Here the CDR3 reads CASRTTGGAGNTIYF. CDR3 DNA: TGTGCCAGCAGAACGACAGGGGGGGCTGGAAACACCATATATTTT. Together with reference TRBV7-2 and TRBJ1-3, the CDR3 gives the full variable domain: GAGVSQSPSNKVTEKGKDVELRCDPISGHTALYWYRQSLGQGLEFLIYFQGNSAPDKSGLPSDRFSAERTGGSVSTLTIQRTQQEDSAVYLCASRTTGGAGNTIYFGEGSWLTVV.

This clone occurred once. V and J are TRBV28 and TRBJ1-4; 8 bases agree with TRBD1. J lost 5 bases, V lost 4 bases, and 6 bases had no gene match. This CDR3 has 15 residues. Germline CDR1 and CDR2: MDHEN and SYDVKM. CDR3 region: CASSSTGEANEKLFF. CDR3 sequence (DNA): TGTGCCAGCAGTTCGACAGGGGAGGCGAATGAAAAACTGTTTTTT.

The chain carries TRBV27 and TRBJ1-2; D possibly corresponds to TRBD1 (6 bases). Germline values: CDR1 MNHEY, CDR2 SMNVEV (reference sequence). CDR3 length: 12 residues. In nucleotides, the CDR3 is TGTGTCCCCAGGGGCAGGTGGTGGGGCTACACCTTC. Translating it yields CVPRGRWWGYTF.

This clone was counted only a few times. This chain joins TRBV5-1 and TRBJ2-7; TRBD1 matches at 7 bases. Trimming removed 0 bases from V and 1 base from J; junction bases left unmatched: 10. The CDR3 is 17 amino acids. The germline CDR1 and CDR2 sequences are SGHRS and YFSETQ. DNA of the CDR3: TGCGCCAGCAGCTTGGCCGGGGAAAGGGGGCAATCCTACGAGCAGTACTTC. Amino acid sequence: CASSLAGERGQSYEQYF. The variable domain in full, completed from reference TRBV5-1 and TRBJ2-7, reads KAGVTQTPRYLIKTRGQQVTLSCSPISGHRSVSWYQQTPGQGLQFLFEYFSETQRNKGNFPGRFSGRQFSNSRSEMNVSTLELGDSALYLCASSLAGERGQSYEQYFGPGTRLTVT.

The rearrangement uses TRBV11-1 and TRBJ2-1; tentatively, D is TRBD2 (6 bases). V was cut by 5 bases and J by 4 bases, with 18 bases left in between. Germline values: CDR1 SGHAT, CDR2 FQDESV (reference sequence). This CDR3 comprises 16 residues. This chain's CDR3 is CASSHSPGVSYNEQFF. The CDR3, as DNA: TGTGCCAGCAGCCATTCCCCGGGGGTTTCTTACAATGAGCAGTTCTTC.